This note documents a single T cell receptor (beta chain) sequence. This sample was included in a study of blood T cell repertoires in COVID-19. About the research overall: Samples came from the United States, Italy and Spain, spanning acute and convalescent COVID-19. The cDNA or gDNA used as material had been derived from T cells, B-cell-depleted T cells, or PBMCs.

Per the original methods: Nucleated cell number was recorded as an estimate derived from reference gene primer amplification. Some clones are missing from TCRdb's copy, which holds only in-frame ones; the method was immunoSEQ multiplex PCR. That table supplies the V and J calls and clone size; D and trimming were determined from the DNA. The table records about 43,000 clones, approximately 80% of them present only once. This CDR3 region has 16 residues. Germline loops: CDR1 MGHRA, CDR2 YSYEKL. V gave up 0 bases and J gave up 4 bases; unmatched junction bases: 5. This clonotype originated in an older woman with acute or convalescent COVID-19. Sequencing used peripheral blood. The V call is TRBV4-1, the J call TRBJ2-3; TRBD2 agrees at 9 bases. The CDR3 nucleotides are TGCGCCAGCAGCCAAGAAGAGCGGGGGGTCTCAGATACGCAGTATTTT. The encoded protein is CASSQEERGVSDTQYF.